Given below is one T cell receptor beta chain in context. Assay: immunoSEQ multiplex PCR; the TCRdb copy retains only in-frame clones and omits some. The table records around 94,000 clones, roughly 80% of them present only once. The data are from a study of blood T cell repertoires in COVID-19. The CDR3 is 15 amino acids. CDR1 LNHNV and CDR2 YYDKDF come from the germline V gene (reference sequence). Trimming cost V 5 bases and J 0 bases, with 11 bases left between them. The sample was peripheral blood. This clonotype was obtained from a man between 60 and 75 years old with active or convalescent COVID-19. The chain recombines TRBV15 with TRBJ1-5; D may be TRBD1 (5 bases). The CDR3 nucleotides read TGTGCCACCAGCGCGGGACGGTATAGCAATCAGCCCCAGCATTTT. Its protein product is CATSAGRYSNQPQHF.